The clone carrying this T cell receptor beta chain appeared a few times. The antigen is undetermined. The data were taken from a study of T-cell memory formation after mild COVID-19. Study results and caveats: Clones contracting over day 15 to 85 were CD4/CD8 balanced, with later expanders leaning CD4+.

A single record per CDR3 protein comes from TCRdb applying MiXCR to the 5' RACE reads. The sample holds around 160,000 distinct CDR3 sequences, roughly 10% seen once. The CDR3 runs to 17 residues. The germline gives CDR1 LGHNA, CDR2 YNFKEQ. J was trimmed by 1 base and V by 3 bases; bases with no gene match: 7. This clonotype was obtained from a man younger than 30 who had mild COVID-19 (a few samples of this study predate the infection). Cell type and time point are not known. The genes are TRBV4-2 and TRBJ2-3, with 10 bases aligning to TRBD2. Material for sequencing was PBMCs or a T cell subset sorted from them (not recorded which). The CDR3 nucleotides are TGTGCCAGCAGCCAGAGCAAGCGGGGGGGCCGCACAGATACGCAGTATTTT. As protein: CASSQSKRGGRTDTQYF.